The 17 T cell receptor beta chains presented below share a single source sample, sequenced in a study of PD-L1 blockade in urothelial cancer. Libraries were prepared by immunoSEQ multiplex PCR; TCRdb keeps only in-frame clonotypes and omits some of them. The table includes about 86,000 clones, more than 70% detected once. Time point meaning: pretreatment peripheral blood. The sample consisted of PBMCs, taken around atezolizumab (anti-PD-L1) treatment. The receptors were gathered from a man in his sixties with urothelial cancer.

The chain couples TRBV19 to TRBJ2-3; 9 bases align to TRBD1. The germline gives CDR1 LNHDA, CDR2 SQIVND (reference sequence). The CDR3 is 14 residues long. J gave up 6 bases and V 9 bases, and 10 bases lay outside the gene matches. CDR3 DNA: TGTGCCAGCTCGGGGACAGGGACGTCTGATACGCAGTATTTT. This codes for CASSGTGTSDTQYF. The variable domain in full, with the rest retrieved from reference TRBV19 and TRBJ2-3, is DGGITQSPKYLFRKEGQNVTLSCEQNLNHDAMYWYRQDPGQGLRLIYYSQIVNDFQKGDIAEGYSVSREKKESFPLTVTSAQKNPTAFYLCASSGTGTSDTQYFGPGTRLTVL.

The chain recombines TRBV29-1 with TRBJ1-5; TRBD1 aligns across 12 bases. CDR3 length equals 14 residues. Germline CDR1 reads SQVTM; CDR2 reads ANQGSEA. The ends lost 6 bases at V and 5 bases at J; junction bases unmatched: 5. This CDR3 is CSVGTGGGDQPQHF. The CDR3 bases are TGCAGCGTGGGGACAGGGGGCGGGGATCAGCCCCAGCATTTT.

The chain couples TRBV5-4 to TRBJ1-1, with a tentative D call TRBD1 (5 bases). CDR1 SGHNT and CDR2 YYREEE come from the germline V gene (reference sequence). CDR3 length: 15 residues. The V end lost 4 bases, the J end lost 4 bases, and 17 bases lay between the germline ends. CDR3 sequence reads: CASSGQGVRTTEAFF. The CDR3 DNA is TGTGCCAGCAGCGGCCAGGGTGTACGAACCACTGAAGCTTTCTTT.

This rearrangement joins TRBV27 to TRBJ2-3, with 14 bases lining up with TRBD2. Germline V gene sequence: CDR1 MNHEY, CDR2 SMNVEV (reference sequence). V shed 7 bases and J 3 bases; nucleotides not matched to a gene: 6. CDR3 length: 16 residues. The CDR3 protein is CASTSRTSGGTDTQYF. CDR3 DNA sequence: TGTGCCAGCACCTCAAGGACTAGCGGGGGGACAGATACGCAGTATTTT.

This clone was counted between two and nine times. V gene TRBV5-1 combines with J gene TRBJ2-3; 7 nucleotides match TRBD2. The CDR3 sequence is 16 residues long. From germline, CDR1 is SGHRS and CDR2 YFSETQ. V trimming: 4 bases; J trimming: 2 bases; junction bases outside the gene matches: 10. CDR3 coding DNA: TGCGCCAGCAGCGCCGCCGGGACTACTATCACAGATACGCAGTATTTT. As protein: CASSAAGTTITDTQYF. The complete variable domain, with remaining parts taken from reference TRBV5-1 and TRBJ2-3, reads KAGVTQTPRYLIKTRGQQVTLSCSPISGHRSVSWYQQTPGQGLQFLFEYFSETQRNKGNFPGRFSGRQFSNSRSEMNVSTLELGDSALYLCASSAAGTTITDTQYFGPGTRLTVL.

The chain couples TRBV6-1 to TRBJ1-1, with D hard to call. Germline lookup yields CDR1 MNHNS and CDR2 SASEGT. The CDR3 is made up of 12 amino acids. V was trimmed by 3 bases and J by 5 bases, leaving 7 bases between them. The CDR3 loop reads CASSDPPTEAFF. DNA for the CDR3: TGTGCCAGCAGTGACCCCCCTACTGAAGCTTTCTTT.

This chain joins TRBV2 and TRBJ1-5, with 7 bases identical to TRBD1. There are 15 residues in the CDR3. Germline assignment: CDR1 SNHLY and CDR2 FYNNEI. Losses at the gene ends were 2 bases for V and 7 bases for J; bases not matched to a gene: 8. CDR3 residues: CASSERQGSWQPQHF. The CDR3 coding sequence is TGTGCCAGCAGTGAAAGACAGGGTTCATGGCAGCCCCAGCATTTT.

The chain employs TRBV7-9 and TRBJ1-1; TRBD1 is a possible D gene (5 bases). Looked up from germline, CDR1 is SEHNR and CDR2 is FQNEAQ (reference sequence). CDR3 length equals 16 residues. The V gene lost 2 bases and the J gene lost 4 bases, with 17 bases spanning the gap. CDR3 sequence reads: CASSLLQDWFGTEAFF. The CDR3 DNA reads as TGTGCCAGCAGCTTATTACAGGATTGGTTTGGCACTGAAGCTTTCTTT.

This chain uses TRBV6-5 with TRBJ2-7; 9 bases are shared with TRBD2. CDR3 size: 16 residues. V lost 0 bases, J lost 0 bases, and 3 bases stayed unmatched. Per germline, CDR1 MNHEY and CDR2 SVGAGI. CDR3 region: CASSYSRTSVSYEQYF. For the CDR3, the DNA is TGTGCCAGCAGTTACTCGAGGACTAGCGTCTCCTACGAGCAGTACTTC.

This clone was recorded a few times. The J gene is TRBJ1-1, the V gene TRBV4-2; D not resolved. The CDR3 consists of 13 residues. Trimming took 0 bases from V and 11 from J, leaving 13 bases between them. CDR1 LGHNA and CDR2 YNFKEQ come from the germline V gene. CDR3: CASSQDAYPRAFF. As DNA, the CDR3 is TGTGCCAGCAGCCAAGACGCGTACCCGAGGGCTTTCTTT.

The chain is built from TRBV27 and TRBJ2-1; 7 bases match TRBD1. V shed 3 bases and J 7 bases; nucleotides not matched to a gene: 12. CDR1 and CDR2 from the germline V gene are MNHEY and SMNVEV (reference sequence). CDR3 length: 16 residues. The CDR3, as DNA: TGTGCCAGCAGTTTTGGAGACAGGGAAATCCAAAATGAGCAGTTCTTC. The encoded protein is CASSFGDREIQNEQFF.

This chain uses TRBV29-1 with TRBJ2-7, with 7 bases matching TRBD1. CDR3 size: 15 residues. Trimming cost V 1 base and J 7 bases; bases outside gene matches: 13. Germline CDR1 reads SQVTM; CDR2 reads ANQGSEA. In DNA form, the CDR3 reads TGCAGCGTTGAAGGTGGGAGACAGGGTTTGGATGAGCAGTACTTC. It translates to CSVEGGRQGLDEQYF.

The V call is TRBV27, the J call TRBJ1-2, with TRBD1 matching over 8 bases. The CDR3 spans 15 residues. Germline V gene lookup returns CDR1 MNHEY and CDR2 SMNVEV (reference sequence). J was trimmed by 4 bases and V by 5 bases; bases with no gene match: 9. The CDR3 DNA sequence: TGTGCCAGCAGTCCCCGGACAGGGTGGGGCTATGGCTACACCTTC. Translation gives CASSPRTGWGYGYTF.

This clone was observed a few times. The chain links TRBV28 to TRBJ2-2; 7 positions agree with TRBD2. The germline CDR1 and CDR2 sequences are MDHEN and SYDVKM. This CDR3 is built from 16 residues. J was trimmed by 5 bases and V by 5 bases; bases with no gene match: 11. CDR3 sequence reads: CASSRDYLTRTGELFF. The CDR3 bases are TGTGCCAGCAGTCGGGACTACCTCACACGAACCGGGGAGCTGTTTTTT. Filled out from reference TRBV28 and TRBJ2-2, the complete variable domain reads DVKVTQSSRYLVKRTGEKVFLECVQDMDHENMFWYRQDPGLGLRLIYFSYDVKMKEKGDIPEGYSVSREKKERFSLILESASTNQTSMYLCASSRDYLTRTGELFFGEGSRLTVL.

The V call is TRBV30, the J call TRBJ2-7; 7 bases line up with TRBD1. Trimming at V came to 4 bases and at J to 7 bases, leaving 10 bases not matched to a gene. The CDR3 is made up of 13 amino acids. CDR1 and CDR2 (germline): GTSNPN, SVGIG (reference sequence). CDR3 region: CAWIRDSSTEQYF. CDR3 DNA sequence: TGTGCCTGGATACGGGACAGTAGTACGGAGCAGTACTTC.

CDR3 bases: TGTGCCGCCTGCCTAGCGGGAGCCCACAATGAGCAGTTCTTC. Protein: CAACLAGAHNEQFF. V is TRBV28 and J is TRBJ2-1; 10 positions agree with TRBD2. The germline gives CDR1 MDHEN, CDR2 SYDVKM. This CDR3 has 14 residues. With V trimmed by 11 bases and J by 5 bases, 9 bases remained unmatched. Combining the CDR3 with reference TRBV28 and TRBJ2-1 gives the whole variable domain DVKVTQSSRYLVKRTGEKVFLECVQDMDHENMFWYRQDPGLGLRLIYFSYDVKMKEKGDIPEGYSVSREKKERFSLILESASTNQTSMYLCAACLAGAHNEQFFGPGTRLTVL.

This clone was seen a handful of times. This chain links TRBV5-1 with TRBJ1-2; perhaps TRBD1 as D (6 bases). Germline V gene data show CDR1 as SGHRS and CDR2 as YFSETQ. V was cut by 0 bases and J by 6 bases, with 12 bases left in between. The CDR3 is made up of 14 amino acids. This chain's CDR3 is CASSLGQVKDGYTF. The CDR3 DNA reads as TGCGCCAGCAGCTTGGGACAGGTCAAGGATGGCTACACCTTC.